This passage covers 17 T cell receptor beta chains from one sample sequenced in a study of human T cells and chemical hapten exposure. Time point denoted: pre-sensitization, week 0. Treatment denoted: therapeutic diphenylcyclopropenone sensitization with weekly scalp DPC. TCRdb re-analysed the RACE reads in MiXCR, keeping a single row per CDR3 protein. The table lists 300,000 to 450,000 distinct CDR3 sequences, roughly 4.6% of them singletons, with around 2.6% in the top ten. Sequencing used whole blood, obtained in connection with sensitization to the hapten diphenylcyclopropenone (DPC). These receptors came from a woman between 50 and 59 years old with alopecia areata. Some clones in this sample may be carry-over from other donors' samples.

The chain carries TRBV3-1 and TRBJ1-6, with D unclear. Deletions cut 3 bases from V and 7 bases from J, with 16 bases between. The germline CDR1 and CDR2 sequences are LGHDT and YNNKEL (reference sequence). The CDR3 covers 16 residues. This CDR3 is CASSHAESLRNSPLHF. The CDR3, as DNA: TGTGCCAGCAGCCACGCAGAGTCGTTGAGAAATTCACCCCTCCACTTT.

This clonotype was recorded at least ten times. The rearrangement links TRBV21-1 to TRBJ1-1; the D call in the table, TRBD1, was not verified against the DNA. TRBV21-1 is annotated as a pseudogene. The length of the CDR3 is 15 residues. The CDR3 DNA sequence: TGTGCCAGCAGCAAAGCTGGGGGGTTCAGCGATGAAGCTTTCTTT. It is translated as CASSKAGGFSDEAFF.

This chain uses TRBV6-1 with TRBJ1-6; no definite D call. CDR1 MNHNS and CDR2 SASEGT come from the germline V gene. CDR3 length: 15 amino acids. The germline V and J ends were trimmed by 2 bases and 1 base, with 6 bases remaining between them. CDR3 protein: CASSEMGSYNSPLHF. CDR3 nucleotide sequence: TGTGCCAGCAGTGAAATGGGATCCTATAATTCACCCCTCCACTTT.

The sample holds a few counts of this clonotype. V usage is TRBV7-2 and J usage is TRBJ1-6; TRBD1 aligns across 7 bases. Germline V gives CDR1 SGHTA, CDR2 FQGNSA. CDR3 size: 15 residues. Trimming took 1 base from V and 9 from J; bases not matched to a gene: 6. CDR3: CASSLGPGGSSPLHF. The CDR3, as DNA: TGTGCCAGCAGCTTAGGGCCAGGGGGTAGTTCACCCCTCCACTTT.

This clonotype was seen many times. The rearrangement uses TRBV4-2 and TRBJ2-2; 7 bases fit TRBD1. Germline CDR1 and CDR2: LGHNA and YNFKEQ. V was pared by 0 bases and J by 4 bases, with 2 bases of the junction left unmatched. The CDR3 consists of 15 residues. The chain's CDR3 is CASSQDGTATGELFF. The CDR3 nucleotides read TGTGCCAGCAGCCAAGACGGGACAGCCACCGGGGAGCTGTTTTTT.

This clonotype has ten or more counts. The rearrangement joins TRBV5-1 to TRBJ2-3; 7 nucleotides match TRBD1. CDR3 length: 15 amino acids. Germline trimming cut 4 bases from V and 0 bases from J; bases unmatched to any gene: 5. CDR1 SGHRS and CDR2 YFSETQ come from the germline V gene. The CDR3 sequence is CASSNGQVSTDTQYF. The CDR3 DNA is TGCGCCAGCAGCAACGGACAGGTCAGCACAGATACGCAGTATTTT.

This clonotype came up many times. V and J are TRBV5-1 and TRBJ1-1, with D unclear. Germline-derived CDR1 and CDR2 are SGHRS and YFSETQ. This CDR3 has 17 amino acids. With 5 bases removed from V and 1 base from J, the gap between germline ends came to 21 bases. The DNA for the CDR3 is TGCGCCAGCAGGATGGACCGGACCCGGCTGGGGAACACTGAAGCTTTCTTT. It yields the protein CASRMDRTRLGNTEAFF.

This clonotype was detected ten times or more. The chain combines TRBV20-1 with TRBJ1-6; possible D gene TRBD1, 6 bases. The germline V gene has CDR1 DFQATT and CDR2 SNEGSKA (reference sequence). Trimming took off 6 bases at V and 2 bases at J, with 14 bases between the two ends. The CDR3 spans 15 residues. The CDR3 spells CSAIEGGAYNSPLHF. CDR3 DNA sequence: TGCAGTGCCATTGAAGGGGGAGCCTATAATTCACCCCTCCACTTT.

There are many counts of this clonotype. J is TRBJ1-1 and V is TRBV11-2; D call uncertain. CDR3 length equals 15 residues. CDR1 and CDR2 from the germline V gene are SGHAT and FQNNGV. V shed 0 bases and J shed 0 bases, with 8 bases lying between them. CDR3 DNA sequence: TGTGCCAGCAGCTTAGATGTGTATTTGAACACTGAAGCTTTCTTT. Amino acid sequence: CASSLDVYLNTEAFF.

This clonotype has a handful of counts. The genes are TRBV29-1 and TRBJ2-7; a possible D gene is TRBD1 (6 bases). Germline V gene lookup returns CDR1 SQVTM and CDR2 ANQGSEA. Between the trimmed V and J ends, which lost 1 base and 6 bases, there was a span of 16 bases. This CDR3 comprises 14 residues. The CDR3 sequence is CSVEVGRGSGEQYF. CDR3 bases: TGCAGCGTTGAAGTTGGCAGGGGTTCGGGCGAGCAGTACTTC.

This clonotype has a handful of counts. V is TRBV7-9 and J is TRBJ2-1; TRBD1 aligns across 11 bases. The CDR3 loop spans 16 amino acids. V shed 2 bases, J shed 7 bases, and the junction held 7 bases outside the gene matches. Germline loops: CDR1 SEHNR, CDR2 FQNEAQ (reference sequence). The CDR3 coding sequence is TGTGCCAGCAGCTTAAGGACAGGGGGCGCGAAGAATGAGCAGTTCTTC. Protein product: CASSLRTGGAKNEQFF.

This clonotype was found a few times. The chain is built from TRBV7-2 and TRBJ2-7; no definite D call. This CDR3 spans 14 amino acids. The V end was cut by 5 bases, the J end by 2 bases, with 13 bases between. Germline V CDR1 and CDR2: SGHTA, FQGNSA. Here the CDR3 reads CASSPREATYEQYF. The CDR3 DNA follows: TGTGCCAGCAGCCCTCGCGAGGCCACCTACGAGCAGTACTTC.

This clonotype has ten or more counts. This chain joins TRBV6-1 and TRBJ2-7, with 7 nucleotides matching TRBD2. The CDR3 is made up of 14 amino acids. Per the germline V gene, CDR1 is MNHNS and CDR2 is SASEGT. V was pared by 5 bases and J by 3 bases, with 7 bases of the junction left unmatched. This chain's CDR3 is CASSIERDGYEQYF. The DNA for the CDR3 is TGTGCCAGCAGTATAGAGCGGGACGGCTACGAGCAGTACTTC.

The chain is built from TRBV10-3 and TRBJ1-2; D not certain. The CDR3 runs 16 residues. CDR1 and CDR2 from the germline V gene are ENHRY and SYGVKD. V was trimmed by 6 bases and J by 2 bases, leaving 19 bases between them. The CDR3 DNA reads as TGTGCCATCAGGGTGTGGACGCTAACCGGGAACTATGGCTACACCTTC. Translation: CAIRVWTLTGNYGYTF.

This clonotype was counted many times. CDR3 coding DNA: TGCGCCAGCAGCTTCTCCGGGACAGGGTTCGACGAGCAGTACTTC. Its translation: CASSFSGTGFDEQYF. The rearrangement joins TRBV4-1 to TRBJ2-7; 9 bases are shared with TRBD1. Looked up from germline, CDR1 is MGHRA and CDR2 is YSYEKL. The CDR3 covers 15 residues. Unmatched junction bases numbered 10, after V lost 5 bases and J lost 5 bases.

CDR3 bases: TGTGCCAGCAGCGTAGAAGGAGGGGGATTACAGCCCCAGCATTTT. Protein: CASSVEGGGLQPQHF. This sequence joins TRBV9 and TRBJ1-5, with D maybe TRBD1 (6 bases). V was clipped by 0 bases and J by 7 bases, with 14 bases between them. The length of the CDR3 is 15 residues. Germline V gene lookup returns CDR1 SGDLS and CDR2 YYNGEE.

This clonotype has a handful of counts. CDR3 in DNA: TGCAGTGCTAGAGTTAGCAATGAAAAACTGTTTTTT. Amino acids: CSARVSNEKLFF. This chain connects TRBV20-1 to TRBJ1-4; D unresolved. This CDR3 comprises 12 residues. Trimming removed 1 base from V and 5 bases from J, with 5 bases in between. The germline V gene has CDR1 DFQATT and CDR2 SNEGSKA (reference sequence).